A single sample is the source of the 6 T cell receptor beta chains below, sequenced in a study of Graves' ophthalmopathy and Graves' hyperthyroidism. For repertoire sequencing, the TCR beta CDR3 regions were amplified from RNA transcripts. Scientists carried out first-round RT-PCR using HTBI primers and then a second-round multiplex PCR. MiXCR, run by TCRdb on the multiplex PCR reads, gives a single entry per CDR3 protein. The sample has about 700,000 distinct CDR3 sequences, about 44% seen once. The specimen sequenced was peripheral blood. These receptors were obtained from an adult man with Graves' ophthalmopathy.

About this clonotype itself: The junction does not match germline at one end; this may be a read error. In nucleotides, the CDR3 is TGCGCCAGCAGCCCCCAAAGCGGCACCTATAATTCACCCCTCCACTTT. It codes for CASSPQSGTYNSPLHF. This rearrangement joins TRBV9 to TRBJ1-6; D gene unclear. The CDR3 length is 16 residues. The V gene's germline CDR1 is SGDLS and CDR2 YYNGEE.

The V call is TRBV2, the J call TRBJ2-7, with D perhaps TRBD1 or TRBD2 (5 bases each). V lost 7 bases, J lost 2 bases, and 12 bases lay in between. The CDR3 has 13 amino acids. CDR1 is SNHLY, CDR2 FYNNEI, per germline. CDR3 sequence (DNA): TGTGCCAGCAAAGGGGAACTAGCCTACGAGCAGTACTTC. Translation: CASKGELAYEQYF. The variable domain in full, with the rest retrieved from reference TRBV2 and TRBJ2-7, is EPEVTQTPSHQVTQMGQEVILRCVPISNHLYFYWYRQILGQKVEFLVSFYNNEISEKSEIFDDQFSVERPDGSNFTLKIRSTKLEDSAMYFCASKGELAYEQYFGPGTRLTVT.

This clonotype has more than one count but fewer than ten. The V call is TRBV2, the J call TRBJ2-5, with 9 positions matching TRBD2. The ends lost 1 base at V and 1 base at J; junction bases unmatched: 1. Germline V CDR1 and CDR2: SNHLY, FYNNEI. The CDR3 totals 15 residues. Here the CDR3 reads CASSEGRGGQETQYF. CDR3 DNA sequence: TGTGCCAGCAGTGAAGGGCGGGGGGGCCAAGAGACCCAGTACTTC.

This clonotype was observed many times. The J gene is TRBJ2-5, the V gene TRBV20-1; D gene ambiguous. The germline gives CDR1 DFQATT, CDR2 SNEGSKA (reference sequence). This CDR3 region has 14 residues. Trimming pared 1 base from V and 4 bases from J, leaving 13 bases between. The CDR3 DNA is TGCAGTGCTAGAGTGGGAACTGCCCGAGAGACCCAGTACTTC. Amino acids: CSARVGTARETQYF.

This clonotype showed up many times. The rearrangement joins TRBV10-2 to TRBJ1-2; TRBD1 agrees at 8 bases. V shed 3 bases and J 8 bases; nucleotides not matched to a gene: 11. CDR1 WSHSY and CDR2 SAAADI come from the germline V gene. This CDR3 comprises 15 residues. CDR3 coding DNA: TGCGCCAGCAGTGACCAGGGGGCGAAGATACCCGGCTACACCTTC. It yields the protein CASSDQGAKIPGYTF.

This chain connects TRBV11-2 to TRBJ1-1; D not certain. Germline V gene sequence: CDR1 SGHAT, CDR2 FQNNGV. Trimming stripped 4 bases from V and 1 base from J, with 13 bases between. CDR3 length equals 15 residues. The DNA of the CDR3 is TGTGCCAGCAGCTCCCCGGCGGGAGGGAACACTGAAGCTTTCTTT. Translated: CASSSPAGGNTEAFF.